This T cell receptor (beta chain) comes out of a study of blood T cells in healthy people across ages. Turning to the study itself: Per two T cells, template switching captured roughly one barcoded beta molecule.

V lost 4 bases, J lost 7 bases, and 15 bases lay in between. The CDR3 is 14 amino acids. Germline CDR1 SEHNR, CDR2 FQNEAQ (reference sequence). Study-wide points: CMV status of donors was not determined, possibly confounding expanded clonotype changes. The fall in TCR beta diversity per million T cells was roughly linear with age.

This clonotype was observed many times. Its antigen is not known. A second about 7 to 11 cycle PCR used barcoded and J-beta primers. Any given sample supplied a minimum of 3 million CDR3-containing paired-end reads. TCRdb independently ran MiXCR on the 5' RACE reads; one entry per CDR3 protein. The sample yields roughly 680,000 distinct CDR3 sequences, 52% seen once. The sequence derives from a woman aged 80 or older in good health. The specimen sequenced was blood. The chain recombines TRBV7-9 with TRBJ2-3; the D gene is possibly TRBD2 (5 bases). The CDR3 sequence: CASSSHLGGNTQYF. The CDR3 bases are TGTGCCAGCAGCTCGCACTTAGGAGGAAATACGCAGTATTTT.